This TCR beta chain came from a study of spatial heterogeneity in lung cancer (dated by TCRdb to between 2018 and 2020). Background for the entire study: Samples were obtained from approximately 72 patients with early-stage, untreated non-small cell lung cancer from the lung TRACERx cohort. Both alpha and beta chains were TCR-sequenced in approximately 200 tumor regions, under 85 matched nontumor lung samples and 56 PBMC samples obtained at surgery. Follow-up PBMC samples were sequenced whenever the samples were available, and the median time to follow-up was about 2 years after resection. The study quantitatively compared TCR alpha and beta repertoires across multiple tumor regions, matched nontumor lung and blood in non-small cell lung cancer. Beta-chain transcripts were consistently detected in greater numbers than alpha-chain transcripts, which likely reflects a higher abundance of beta-chain transcripts. In the raw uncorrected reads, each unique combination of TCR and UMI appeared more than ten times on average. TCR repertoire features were related to nonsynonymous mutation counts determined by whole-exome sequencing of tumor tissue. Summary of the overall study and its limitations: Confirming at a functional level the hypothesis that regional TCRs recognize regional mutations was considered to require additional single-cell paired TCR alpha and beta sequencing. Ubiquitous expanded tumor TCRs showed up in blood more often at tumor resection than at routine follow-up. Only around 15 patients were included in comparisons of baseline and follow-up blood repertoires.

The library was prepared using 5' RACE. The run used a NextSeq 500. The TCR library protocol attached a unique molecular identifier to each TCR cDNA molecule to allow correction of PCR and sequencing errors. The study's own analysis went as follows. Decombinator tools were used for TCR identification, UMI-based error correction and CDR3 extraction. TCRs above a frequency of 2 per 1,000, corresponding to the top 1% of the tumor frequency distribution, were defined as expanded. Each repertoire was subsampled 100 times to 5,000 TCRs, after which Renyi diversity was computed with the R vegan package. CDR3 similarity networks were built from amino acid triplet string-kernel similarity, with CDR3s being connected when pairwise similarity was above 0.82. TCRdb's own reprocessing of the public reads used fastp at Q25 and MiXCR and kept productive beta chains. CDR3 protein sequences are deduplicated, and each keeps its most common genes and DNA. TCRdb's processing, not the study's, gives the V and J calls here. The sample data list 85,000 to 100,000 distinct CDR3 sequences, and 19% of these were observed just once. The leading ten clones occupy 21% of the sample.

This clonotype has more than one count but fewer than ten. What this receptor recognizes is not known. The input lacks base qualities; no much larger clone sits a single base away. Reading the label with the study, this specimen's time point is: blood at routine non-recurrence follow-up after resection. Whole RNA extracted from tumor and nontumor lung tissue, or from cryopreserved PBMC samples, was used for TCR sequencing without cell sorting. Only patients with enough RNA available from two or more tumor regions were chosen for TCR sequencing. The V and J ends are trimmed by 9 bases and 5 bases, leaving 13 bases between them. CDR1 and CDR2 were assigned from the germline V gene as SNHLY and FYNNEI. The cysteine opens and the phenylalanine closes a CDR3 of 13 amino acids. The entry retains the CDR3 DNA only, 39 bases that are in frame from base 1.

Sequenced material: PBMCs, taken at follow-up. The sequence derives from a male donor with early-stage non-small cell lung cancer. The sequence joins TRBV2 to TRBJ2-2; the D region possibly corresponds to TRBD2 (6 bases align). CDR3 reads: CASRRRETGELFF. The base sequence is TGTGCCAGTAGAAGGAGGGAGACCGGGGAGCTGTTTTTT. The entire variable domain, with the stretches around the CDR3 drawn from the reference TRBV2 and TRBJ2-2 proteins, is EPEVTQTPSHQVTQMGQEVILRCVPISNHLYFYWYRQILGQKVEFLVSFYNNEISEKSEIFDDQFSVERPDGSNFTLKIRSTKLEDSAMYFCASRRRETGELFFGEGSRLTVL.